This T cell receptor beta chain was observed in a study of blood T cell repertoires in COVID-19. Someone with COVID-19 had been met by exposed participants within 2 weeks before study entry. There are 16 residues in the CDR3. Germline V gene lookup returns CDR1 SGDLS and CDR2 YYNGEE. V was clipped by 0 bases and J by 9 bases; unmatched bases: 11. Only in-frame clones appear in the TCRdb table, and some are missing; sequencing was by immunoSEQ multiplex PCR. The sample shows roughly 230,000 clones, more than 75% of them seen only once. The sequencing input was PBMCs or T cells enriched from blood (not recorded which). The TCR comes from a woman between 50 and 59 years old who had been exposed to COVID-19. V and J are TRBV9 and TRBJ2-1; 8 bases align to TRBD1. In nucleotides, the CDR3 is TGTGCCAGCAGCGTAGCTCAAGGACAGGGACCCACTGAGCAGTTCTTC. This encodes CASSVAQGQGPTEQFF.